This T cell receptor (beta chain) was found in a study of blood T cell repertoires in COVID-19. Clones were read by immunoSEQ multiplex PCR, and TCRdb kept only the in-frame ones, dropping some. The data hold some 260,000 clones, with 70% to 90% observed a single time. From germline, CDR1 is MRHNA and CDR2 SNTAGT. CDR3 length: 15 amino acids. V gave up 0 bases and J gave up 4 bases; unmatched junction bases: 3. The V and J genes are TRBV6-4 and TRBJ1-2, with 9 bases aligning to TRBD1. The material sequenced was peripheral blood. This sequence originates from a woman in her thirties or forties who had recovered from COVID-19. This CDR3 is CASSDSGTGIYGYTF. CDR3 nucleotides: TGTGCCAGCAGTGACTCGGGGACAGGGATCTATGGCTACACCTTC.